These 30 T cell receptor beta chains were sequenced from one sample in a study of CD8+CD57+ T cells in acquired aplastic anemia. Patients picked for sequencing had shown CD8+CD57+ cell expansion detected by flow cytometry. Profiling that covered TCR beta VDJ and CDR3 relied on genomic DNA as its template. TCRdb passed the reads through MiXCR, listing each CDR3 protein once. The sample carries over 150,000 distinct CDR3 sequences, less than 60% recorded once. Sequenced: sorted CD4+, CD8+, or CD8+CD57+ T cells (not recorded which) from PBMCs. These receptors all come from a human donor with aplastic anemia.

As concerns this clonotype: Being one base from a much bigger clone, this may be a read error. The chain combines TRBV10-3 with TRBJ2-6; D may correspond to TRBD1 or TRBD2 (5 bases each). This CDR3 has 15 residues. CDR1 and CDR2 (germline): ENHRY, SYGVKD. Trimming removed 11 bases at V and 0 bases at J, with 14 bases between. The CDR3 region is CAGIAGSSGANVLTF. The CDR3 DNA reads as TGTGCCGGCATAGCAGGGAGCTCTGGGGCCAACGTCCTGACTTTC.

This clonotype was detected only a few times. This chain connects TRBV6-1 to TRBJ1-2; TRBD1 agrees at 8 bases. The CDR3 contains 16 residues. The germline gives CDR1 MNHNS, CDR2 SASEGT. V lost 4 bases and J lost 2; bases outside the gene matches: 9. The CDR3 is CASSGPRQGSNYGYTF. CDR3 nucleotide sequence: TGTGCCAGCAGTGGACCTCGACAGGGGTCCAACTATGGCTACACCTTC.

This clonotype was recorded many times. This chain connects TRBV5-1 to TRBJ1-5, with D possibly being TRBD1 (6 bases). CDR3 length: 16 amino acids. Germline V gene data show CDR1 as SGHRS and CDR2 as YFSETQ. Trimming left V 0 bases short and J 2 bases short, with 12 bases between. The CDR3 DNA reads as TGCGCCAGCAGCTTGGTGCCAGGGGACCGCAATCAGCCCCAGCATTTT. Its translation: CASSLVPGDRNQPQHF.

About this clonotype: A single base separates this from a much larger clone, so it may be a read error. Lacking the conserved final phenylalanine or tryptophan, this CDR3 likely reflects a read error. V is TRBV9 and J is TRBJ1-5, with 8 positions matching TRBD1. This CDR3 has 15 amino acids. Looked up from germline, CDR1 is SGDLS and CDR2 is YYNGEE. The V segment lost 0 bases and the J segment 6 bases; nucleotides outside the gene matches: 5. The CDR3: CASSVDQGASQPQHL. The CDR3 DNA reads TGTGCCAGCAGCGTAGATCAGGGGGCTAGTCAGCCCCAGCATCTT.

Only a few counts were recorded for this clonotype. The chain links TRBV7-2 to TRBJ2-3; 8 positions match TRBD2. After removal of 3 bases from V and 5 bases from J, the junction contained 4 bases not matched to a gene. The CDR3 has 14 amino acids. Germline CDR1 is SGHTA and CDR2 is FQGNSA. The CDR3 loop reads CASSLRGAKDTQYF. CDR3 DNA: TGTGCCAGCAGCTTGCGGGGGGCGAAAGATACGCAGTATTTT.

A few counts support this clonotype. The chain uses TRBV7-9 and TRBJ1-3; D call uncertain. This CDR3 is 12 amino acids long. V lost 1 base and J 7 bases, leaving 5 bases between the germline ends. Germline CDR1 is SEHNR and CDR2 is FQNEAQ (reference sequence). The CDR3 reads CASSLGVNTIYF. DNA of the CDR3: TGTGCCAGCAGCTTAGGGGTGAACACCATATATTTT.

In its sample, this clonotype was seen many times. This rearrangement joins TRBV12-3 or TRBV12-4 to TRBJ2-2; 8 nucleotides line up with TRBD1. The CDR3 extends over 16 amino acids. After removal of 7 bases from V and 3 bases from J, the junction contained 10 bases not matched to a gene. This chain's CDR3 is CASTQQGGFDTGELFF. The DNA of the CDR3 is TGTGCCAGCACCCAACAGGGGGGCTTCGACACCGGGGAGCTGTTTTTT.

J is TRBJ2-1 and V is TRBV10-3; 13 nucleotides line up with TRBD2. With 0 bases clipped from V and 5 bases from J, the junction kept 1 base outside the gene matches. CDR1 and CDR2 from the germline V gene are ENHRY and SYGVKD. This CDR3 region has 16 residues. CDR3 nucleotide sequence: TGTGCCATCAGTGAGTCCGGGACTAGCGGGGACAATGAGCAGTTCTTC. It encodes CAISESGTSGDNEQFF.

This clonotype was picked up many times. V usage is TRBV29-1 and J usage is TRBJ2-1; 7 bases line up with TRBD2. Germline CDR1 reads SQVTM; CDR2 reads ANQGSEA. This CDR3 has 14 residues. V shed 4 bases and J 6 bases; nucleotides not matched to a gene: 9. The CDR3 sequence: CSVVGQREVNEQFF. The CDR3 region has the DNA TGCAGCGTTGTAGGCCAGCGGGAAGTCAATGAGCAGTTCTTC.

This clonotype was picked up many times. The J gene is TRBJ1-1, the V gene TRBV4-2; TRBD1 is a possible D gene (5 bases). V dropped 2 bases and J dropped 1 base, with 14 bases sitting between them. The CDR3 consists of 16 residues. Germline CDR1 is LGHNA and CDR2 is YNFKEQ. CDR3 in amino acids: CASSQTPGQGNTEAFF. The CDR3 DNA reads TGTGCCAGCAGCCAAACCCCTGGCCAGGGGAACACTGAAGCTTTCTTT.

Note on this clonotype: One junction end disagrees with the germline gene, perhaps due to a read error. The genes are TRBV11-2 and TRBJ2-4; 9 nucleotides agree with TRBD1. In germline, CDR1 is SGHAT, CDR2 FQNNGV. The CDR3 has 16 amino acids. The DNA of the CDR3 is TGTGCCAGCAGCTTAGTTTTTTCACAGGGGGCTAACACTCAGTACTTC. Translated, it gives CASSLVFSQGANTQYF.

This chain uses TRBV6-4 with TRBJ1-5; D is unresolved. V lost 2 bases to trimming and J lost 3 bases, with 5 bases between them. The CDR3 is made up of 13 amino acids. Germline lookup yields CDR1 MRHNA and CDR2 SNTAGT. The CDR3 region is CASSDGFNQPQHF. Written as DNA, the CDR3 is TGTGCCAGCAGTGACGGGTTCAATCAGCCCCAGCATTTT.

The rearrangement joins TRBV5-4 to TRBJ2-7; 8 positions match TRBD1. The germline V gene encodes CDR1 SGHNT and CDR2 YYREEE (reference sequence). This CDR3 region has 15 residues. The V segment lost 4 bases and the J segment 3 bases; nucleotides outside the gene matches: 9. As DNA, the CDR3 is TGTGCCAGCAGCGCTCCGGGACAGGTGTTCTACGAGCAGTACTTC. Translated, it gives CASSAPGQVFYEQYF.

The chain is built from TRBV7-9 and TRBJ2-7, with D uncertain. The germline V and J ends were trimmed by 1 base and 4 bases, with 11 bases remaining between them. The CDR3 is made up of 14 amino acids. The V gene's germline CDR1 is SEHNR and CDR2 FQNEAQ (reference sequence). CDR3 coding DNA: TGTGCCAGCAGCTTAGATGGGGAAAGGTACGAGCAGTACTTC. Protein sequence: CASSLDGERYEQYF.

This clonotype was found many times. The rearrangement links TRBV7-2 to TRBJ1-6; D unresolved. Germline CDR1 reads SGHTA; CDR2 reads FQGNSA. The ends were cut back, 1 base at V and 10 bases at J, with 14 bases in the middle. This CDR3 has 15 residues. CDR3 sequence: CASSLGGGMRSPLHF. CDR3 bases: TGTGCCAGCAGCTTAGGCGGCGGGATGAGGTCACCCCTCCACTTT.

This clonotype was counted between two and nine times. The gene calls are TRBV15 and TRBJ2-1; D perhaps matches TRBD1 (6 bases). The CDR3 runs to 14 residues. The germline V gene encodes CDR1 LNHNV and CDR2 YYDKDF (reference sequence). Trimming cost V 6 bases and J 8 bases, with 17 bases left between them. In nucleotides, the CDR3 is TGTGCCACCAGTGACCCTATGGACAGCGATGAGCAGTTCTTC. Its translation: CATSDPMDSDEQFF.

The genes are TRBV2 and TRBJ1-1, with D perhaps matching TRBD1 (5 bases). Germline V lookup: CDR1 SNHLY, CDR2 FYNNEI. The CDR3 covers 14 residues. The V gene lost 4 bases and the J gene lost 5 bases, with 14 bases spanning the gap. The chain's CDR3 is CASSVGRGGTEAFF. CDR3 in DNA: TGTGCCAGCAGTGTCGGGAGGGGCGGGACTGAAGCTTTCTTT.

This clonotype was seen repeatedly, ten times or more. The rearrangement links TRBV7-9 to TRBJ2-3, with D unclear. The CDR3 sequence is 12 residues long. Germline V lookup: CDR1 SEHNR, CDR2 FQNEAQ (reference sequence). V lost 10 bases and J 4 bases, leaving 12 bases between the germline ends. CDR3 protein: CATSRYADTQYF. As DNA, the CDR3 is TGTGCCACTTCCAGGTACGCAGATACGCAGTATTTT.

At least ten counts were recorded for this clonotype. This chain uses TRBV20-1 with TRBJ2-1, with TRBD2 identical over 7 bases. CDR3 length: 14 amino acids. The V and J ends lost 4 bases and 2 bases, in that order; junction bases with no gene match: 5. The V gene's germline CDR1 is DFQATT and CDR2 SNEGSKA (reference sequence). CDR3 nucleotides: TGCAGTGCTAAGGGAGGGCTAGCCTACAATGAGCAGTTCTTC. Amino acids: CSAKGGLAYNEQFF.

This clonotype was counted many times. This sequence joins TRBV11-3 and TRBJ2-1; D perhaps matches TRBD2 (5 bases). Germline assignment: CDR1 SGHNT and CDR2 YENEEA. V lost 10 bases, J lost 3 bases, and 13 bases lay in between. CDR3 length: 13 residues. DNA for the CDR3: TGTGCCATCCTAGCCGTCTGCTACAATGAGCAGTTCTTC. Its protein is CAILAVCYNEQFF.

Ten or more counts support this clonotype. The rearrangement uses TRBV9 and TRBJ2-5, with 7 positions matching TRBD1. The ends lost 3 bases at V and 0 bases at J; junction bases unmatched: 11. Germline lookup yields CDR1 SGDLS and CDR2 YYNGEE. The CDR3 extends over 17 amino acids. As DNA, the CDR3 is TGTGCCAGCAGCGAGGCCGGGACAGTACCGTACCAAGAGACCCAGTACTTC. This encodes CASSEAGTVPYQETQYF. Full variable domain (outside the CDR3, taken from reference TRBV9 and TRBJ2-5): DSGVTQTPKHLITATGQRVTLRCSPRSGDLSVYWYQQSLDQGLQFLIQYYNGEERAKGNILERFSAQQFPDLHSELNLSSLELGDSALYFCASSEAGTVPYQETQYFGPGTRLLVL.

This clonotype was seen at least ten times. V is TRBV13 and J is TRBJ1-1, with TRBD1 identical over 7 bases. Germline-derived CDR1 and CDR2 are PRHDT and FYEKMQ (reference sequence). The CDR3 covers 16 residues. With V trimmed by 4 bases and J by 0 bases, 8 bases remained unmatched. CDR3 loop: CASSWVTGRMNTEAFF. For the CDR3, the DNA is TGTGCCAGCAGCTGGGTGACAGGGAGAATGAACACTGAAGCTTTCTTT.

The chain carries TRBV11-2 and TRBJ2-5, with 10 bases matching TRBD2. The CDR3 has 16 residues. Germline-derived CDR1 and CDR2 are SGHAT and FQNNGV. J lost 4 bases, V lost 4 bases, and 9 bases had no gene match. The CDR3 reads CASSSGASGSGETQYF. The DNA of the CDR3 is TGTGCCAGCAGCTCCGGGGCTAGCGGGAGCGGAGAGACCCAGTACTTC. Together with reference TRBV11-2 and TRBJ2-5, the CDR3 gives the full variable domain: EAGVAQSPRYKIIEKRQSVAFWCNPISGHATLYWYQQILGQGPKLLIQFQNNGVVDDSQLPKDRFSAERLKGVDSTLKIQPAKLEDSAVYLCASSSGASGSGETQYFGPGTRLLVL.

The chain is built from TRBV15 and TRBJ2-7; TRBD2 matches 9 bases. The CDR3 runs to 15 residues. Germline V gives CDR1 LNHNV, CDR2 YYDKDF (reference sequence). V trimming: 0 bases; J trimming: 5 bases; junction bases outside the gene matches: 5. The CDR3 nucleotides read TGTGCCACCAGCAGAGAGGCTAGCGGGGTTCACGAGCAGTACTTC. Its protein is CATSREASGVHEQYF. Combining the CDR3 with reference TRBV15 and TRBJ2-7 gives the whole variable domain DAMVIQNPRYQVTQFGKPVTLSCSQTLNHNVMYWYQQKSSQAPKLLFHYYDKDFNNEADTPDNFQSRRPNTSFCFLDIRSPGLGDTAMYLCATSREASGVHEQYFGPGTRLTVT.

This clonotype was seen once. The chain recombines TRBV27 with TRBJ2-3; D gene unclear. From germline, CDR1 is MNHEY and CDR2 SMNVEV (reference sequence). The CDR3 runs to 12 residues. V shed 5 bases and J shed 2 bases, with 5 bases lying between them. CDR3 DNA sequence: TGTGCCAGCAGTAAATTCACAGATACGCAGTATTTT. Translation: CASSKFTDTQYF.

The V gene is TRBV7-2, the J gene TRBJ1-6; no clear D. CDR3 length: 11 residues. The V gene's germline CDR1 is SGHTA and CDR2 FQGNSA. V lost 4 bases and J lost 15, with 10 bases in between. CDR3 in amino acids: CASSSFSNLHF. In DNA, the CDR3 is TGTGCCAGCAGCTCCTTCTCTAACCTCCACTTT. Full variable domain (missing parts from reference TRBV7-2 and TRBJ1-6): GAGVSQSPSNKVTEKGKDVELRCDPISGHTALYWYRQSLGQGLEFLIYFQGNSAPDKSGLPSDRFSAERTGGSVSTLTIQRTQQEDSAVYLCASSSFSNLHFGNGTRLTVT.

This clonotype was seen a few times. The chain is built from TRBV9 and TRBJ1-2, with D possibly matching TRBD1 (5 bases). Trimming took 0 bases from V and 2 from J, leaving 8 bases between them. This CDR3 comprises 14 residues. CDR1 SGDLS and CDR2 YYNGEE come from the germline V gene. The CDR3 sequence: CASSVGGGNYGYTF. In DNA, the CDR3 is TGTGCCAGCAGCGTAGGCGGGGGGAACTATGGCTACACCTTC. Full variable domain (remainder filled in from reference TRBV9 and TRBJ1-2): DSGVTQTPKHLITATGQRVTLRCSPRSGDLSVYWYQQSLDQGLQFLIQYYNGEERAKGNILERFSAQQFPDLHSELNLSSLELGDSALYFCASSVGGGNYGYTFGSGTRLTVV.

The table lists this clonotype with many counts. V is TRBV19 and J is TRBJ1-5, with 7 nucleotides matching TRBD1. V lost 0 bases, J lost 1 base, and 0 bases stayed unmatched. From germline, CDR1 is LNHDA and CDR2 SQIVND (reference sequence). This CDR3 region has 15 residues. The DNA of the CDR3 is TGTGCCAGTAGTATAGACAGGGGGAGCAATCAGCCCCAGCATTTT. It specifies CASSIDRGSNQPQHF. Looking up the rest from reference TRBV19 and TRBJ1-5 gives the full variable domain: DGGITQSPKYLFRKEGQNVTLSCEQNLNHDAMYWYRQDPGQGLRLIYYSQIVNDFQKGDIAEGYSVSREKKESFPLTVTSAQKNPTAFYLCASSIDRGSNQPQHFGDGTRLSIL.

This clonotype was picked up many times. This chain uses TRBV15 with TRBJ2-1, with 10 bases that match TRBD2. J lost 9 bases, V lost 3 bases, and 8 bases had no gene match. The length of the CDR3 is 15 residues. Germline-derived CDR1 and CDR2 are LNHNV and YYDKDF (reference sequence). The CDR3 is CATSREREGLGEQFF. Here the CDR3 DNA reads TGTGCCACCAGCAGGGAGCGGGAGGGCCTTGGTGAGCAGTTCTTC. Supplemented by reference TRBV15 and TRBJ2-1, the full variable domain reads DAMVIQNPRYQVTQFGKPVTLSCSQTLNHNVMYWYQQKSSQAPKLLFHYYDKDFNNEADTPDNFQSRRPNTSFCFLDIRSPGLGDTAMYLCATSREREGLGEQFFGPGTRLTVL.

This clonotype was observed at least ten times. For the CDR3, the DNA is TGTGCCATCAGCCCCGGGACTACGAACACCGGGGAGCTGTTTTTT. It translates to CAISPGTTNTGELFF. V is TRBV10-3 and J is TRBJ2-2, with TRBD2 matching over 7 bases. The CDR3 is made up of 15 amino acids. In germline, CDR1 is ENHRY, CDR2 SYGVKD. The V and J ends lost 6 bases and 0 bases, in that order; junction bases with no gene match: 4.